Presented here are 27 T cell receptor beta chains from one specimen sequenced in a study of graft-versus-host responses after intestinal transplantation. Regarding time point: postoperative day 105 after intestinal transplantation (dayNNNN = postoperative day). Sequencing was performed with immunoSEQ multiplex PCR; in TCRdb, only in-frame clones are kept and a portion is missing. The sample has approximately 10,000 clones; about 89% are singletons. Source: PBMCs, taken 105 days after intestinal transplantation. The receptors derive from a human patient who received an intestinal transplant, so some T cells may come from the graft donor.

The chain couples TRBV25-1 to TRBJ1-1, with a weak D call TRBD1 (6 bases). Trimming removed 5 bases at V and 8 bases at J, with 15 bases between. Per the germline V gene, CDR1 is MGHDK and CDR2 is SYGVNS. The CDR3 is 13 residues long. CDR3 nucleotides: TGTGCCAGCAGTTTTGGACAGATAAACGAAGCTTTCTTT. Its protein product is CASSFGQINEAFF.

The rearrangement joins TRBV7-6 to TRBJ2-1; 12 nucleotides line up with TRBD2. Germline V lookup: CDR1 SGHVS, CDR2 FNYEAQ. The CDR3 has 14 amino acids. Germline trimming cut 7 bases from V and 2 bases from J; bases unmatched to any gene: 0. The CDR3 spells CASTSGGAYNEQFF. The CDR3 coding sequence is TGTGCCAGCACTAGCGGGGGGGCCTACAATGAGCAGTTCTTC.

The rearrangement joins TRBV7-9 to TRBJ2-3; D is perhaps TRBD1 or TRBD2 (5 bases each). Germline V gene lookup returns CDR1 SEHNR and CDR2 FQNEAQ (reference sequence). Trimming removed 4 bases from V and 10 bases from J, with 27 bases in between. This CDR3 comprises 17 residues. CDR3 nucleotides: TGTGCCAGCAGCTCCCGGACCGGGACCGTTCAACGTGGTGCGCAGTATTTT. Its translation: CASSSRTGTVQRGAQYF.

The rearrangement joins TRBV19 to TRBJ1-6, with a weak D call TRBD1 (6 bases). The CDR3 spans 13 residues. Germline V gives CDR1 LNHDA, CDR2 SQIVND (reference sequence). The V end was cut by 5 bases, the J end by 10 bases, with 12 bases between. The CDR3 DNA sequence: TGTGCCAGTAGTCAAGAACAGGGATCACCCCTCCACTTT. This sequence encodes CASSQEQGSPLHF.

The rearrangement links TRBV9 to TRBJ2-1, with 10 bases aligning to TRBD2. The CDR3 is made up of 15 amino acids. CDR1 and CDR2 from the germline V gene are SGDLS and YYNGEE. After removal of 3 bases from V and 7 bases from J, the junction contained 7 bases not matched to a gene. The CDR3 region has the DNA TGTGCCAGCAGCGCCGGGACTAGCGCGTGGAATGAGCAGTTCTTC. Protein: CASSAGTSAWNEQFF.

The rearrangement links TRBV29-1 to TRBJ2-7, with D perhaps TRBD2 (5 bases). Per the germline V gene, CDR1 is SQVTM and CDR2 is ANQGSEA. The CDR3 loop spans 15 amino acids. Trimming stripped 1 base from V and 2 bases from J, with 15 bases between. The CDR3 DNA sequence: TGCAGCGTTGAAGGTTGGGCGGGTAGACCCTACGAGCAGTACTTC. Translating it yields CSVEGWAGRPYEQYF.

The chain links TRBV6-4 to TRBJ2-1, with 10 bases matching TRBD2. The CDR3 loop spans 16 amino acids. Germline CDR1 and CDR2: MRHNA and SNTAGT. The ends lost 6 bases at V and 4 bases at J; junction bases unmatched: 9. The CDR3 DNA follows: TGTGCCAGCAGCCCCGCCACTAGCGGGGATTACAATGAGCAGTTCTTC. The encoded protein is CASSPATSGDYNEQFF.

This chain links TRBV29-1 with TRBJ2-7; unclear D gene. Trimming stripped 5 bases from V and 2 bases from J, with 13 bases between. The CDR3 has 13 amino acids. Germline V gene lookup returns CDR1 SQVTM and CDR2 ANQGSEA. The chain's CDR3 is CSVTSAQTYEQYF. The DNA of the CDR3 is TGCAGCGTTACTTCAGCCCAGACCTACGAGCAGTACTTC.

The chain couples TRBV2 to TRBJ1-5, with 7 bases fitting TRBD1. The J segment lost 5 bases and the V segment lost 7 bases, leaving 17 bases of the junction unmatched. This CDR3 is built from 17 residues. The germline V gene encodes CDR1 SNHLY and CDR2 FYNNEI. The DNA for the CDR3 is TGTGCCAGCACTGGACCCAACCCGGGACAGATAGATCAGCCCCAGCATTTT. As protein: CASTGPNPGQIDQPQHF.

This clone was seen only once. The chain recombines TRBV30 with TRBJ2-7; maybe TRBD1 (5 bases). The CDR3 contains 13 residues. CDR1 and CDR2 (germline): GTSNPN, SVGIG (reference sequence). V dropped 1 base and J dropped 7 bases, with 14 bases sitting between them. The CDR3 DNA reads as TGTGCCTGGAGTGGGCAGGGTATGGGAGAGCAGTACTTC. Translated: CAWSGQGMGEQYF. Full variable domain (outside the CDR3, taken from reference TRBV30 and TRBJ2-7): SQTIHQWPATLVQPVGSPLSLECTVEGTSNPNLYWYRQAAGRGLQLLFYSVGIGQISSEVPQNLSASRPQDRQFILSSKKLLLSDSGFYLCAWSGQGMGEQYFGPGTRLTVT.

CDR3 amino acids: CASGLLGRGLADYNEQFF. Here the CDR3 DNA reads TGTGCTAGTGGTCTACTCGGCAGGGGACTAGCGGATTACAATGAGCAGTTCTTC. The chain combines TRBV12-5 with TRBJ2-1; 11 bases map to TRBD2. The CDR3 is 18 amino acids. J was trimmed by 4 bases and V by 5 bases; bases with no gene match: 13. Germline CDR1 LGHNT, CDR2 FRNRAP. The variable domain in full, completed from reference TRBV12-5 and TRBJ2-1, reads DARVTQTPRHKVTEMGQEVTMRCQPILGHNTVFWYRQTMMQGLELLAYFRNRAPLDDSGMPKDRFSAEMPDATLATLKIQPSEPRDSAVYFCASGLLGRGLADYNEQFFGPGTRLTVL.

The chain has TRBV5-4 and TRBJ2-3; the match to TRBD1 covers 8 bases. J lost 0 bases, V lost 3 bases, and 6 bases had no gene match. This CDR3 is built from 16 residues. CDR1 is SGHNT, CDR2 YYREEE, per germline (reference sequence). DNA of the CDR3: TGTGCCAGCAGCTCACAGGGGGATCCTAGCACAGATACGCAGTATTTT. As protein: CASSSQGDPSTDTQYF.

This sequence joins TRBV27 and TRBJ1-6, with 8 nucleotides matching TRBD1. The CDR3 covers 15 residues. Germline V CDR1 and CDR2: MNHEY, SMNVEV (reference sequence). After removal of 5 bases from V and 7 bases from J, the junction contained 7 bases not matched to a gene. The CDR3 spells CASSTRQGKNSPLHF. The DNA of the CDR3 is TGTGCCAGCAGTACCCGACAGGGGAAAAATTCACCCCTCCACTTT.

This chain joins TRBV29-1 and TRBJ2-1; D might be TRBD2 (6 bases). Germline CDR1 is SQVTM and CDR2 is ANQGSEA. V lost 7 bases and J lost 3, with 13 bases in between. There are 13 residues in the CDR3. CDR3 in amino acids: CSETSGYYNEQFF. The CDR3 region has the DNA TGCAGCGAGACTAGTGGGTACTACAATGAGCAGTTCTTC.

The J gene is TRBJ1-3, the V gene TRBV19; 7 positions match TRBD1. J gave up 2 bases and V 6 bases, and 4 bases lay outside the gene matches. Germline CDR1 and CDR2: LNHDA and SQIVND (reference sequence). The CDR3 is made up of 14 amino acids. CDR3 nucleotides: TGTGCCAGTAGCCCCAGGGGGACTGGAAACACCATATATTTT. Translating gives CASSPRGTGNTIYF.

CDR3 sequence: CASSWTVAGELFF. CDR3 coding DNA: TGCGCCAGCAGCTGGACAGTGGCCGGGGAGCTGTTTTTT. The chain joins TRBV5-1 to TRBJ2-2, with TRBD1 as a possible D gene (6 bases). Per the germline V gene, CDR1 is SGHRS and CDR2 is YFSETQ. Trimming shortened V by 3 bases and J by 6 bases, and 9 bases separated the two germline ends. The CDR3 length is 13 residues.

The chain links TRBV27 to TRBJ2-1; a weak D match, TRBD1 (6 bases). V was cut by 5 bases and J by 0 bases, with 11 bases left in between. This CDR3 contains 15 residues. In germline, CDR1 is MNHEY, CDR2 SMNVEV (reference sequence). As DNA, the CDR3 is TGTGCCAGCAGTCGAGCAGGGGCCTCCTACAATGAGCAGTTCTTC. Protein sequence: CASSRAGASYNEQFF.

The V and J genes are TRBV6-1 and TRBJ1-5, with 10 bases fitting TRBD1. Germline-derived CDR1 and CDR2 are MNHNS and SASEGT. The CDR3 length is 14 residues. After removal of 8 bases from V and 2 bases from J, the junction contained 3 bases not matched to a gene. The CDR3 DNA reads TGTGCCAGCTGGGGGACAGGGGGCAATCAGCCCCAGCATTTT. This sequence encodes CASWGTGGNQPQHF.

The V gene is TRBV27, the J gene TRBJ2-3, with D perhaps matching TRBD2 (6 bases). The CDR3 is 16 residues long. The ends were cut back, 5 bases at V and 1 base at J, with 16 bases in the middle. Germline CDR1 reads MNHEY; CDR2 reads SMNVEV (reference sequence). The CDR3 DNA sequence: TGTGCCAGCAGTGTTGTGTGGGGGGAGGGCACAGATACGCAGTATTTT. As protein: CASSVVWGEGTDTQYF.

The CDR3 here is CASSPYEDRGNQPQHF. The CDR3 coding sequence is TGTGCCAGCTCACCTTATGAGGACAGGGGCAATCAGCCCCAGCATTTT. The chain has TRBV18 and TRBJ1-5; TRBD1 aligns across 8 bases. From germline, CDR1 is KGHSH and CDR2 LQKENI. The trim removed 3 bases at V and 2 bases at J, leaving 6 bases unmatched. This CDR3 is built from 16 residues. The full variable domain, in which reference TRBV18 and TRBJ1-5 provide the parts outside the CDR3, is NAGVMQNPRHLVRRRGQEARLRCSPMKGHSHVYWYRQLPEEGLKFMVYLQKENIIDESGMPKERFSAEFPKEGPSILRIQQVVRGDSAAYFCASSPYEDRGNQPQHFGDGTRLSIL.

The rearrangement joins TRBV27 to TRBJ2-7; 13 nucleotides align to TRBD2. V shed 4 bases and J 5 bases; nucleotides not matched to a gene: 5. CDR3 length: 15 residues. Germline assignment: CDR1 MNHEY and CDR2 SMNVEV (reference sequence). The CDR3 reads CASSSLAGGPHEQYF. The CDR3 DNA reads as TGTGCCAGCAGTTCACTAGCGGGGGGGCCCCACGAGCAGTACTTC.

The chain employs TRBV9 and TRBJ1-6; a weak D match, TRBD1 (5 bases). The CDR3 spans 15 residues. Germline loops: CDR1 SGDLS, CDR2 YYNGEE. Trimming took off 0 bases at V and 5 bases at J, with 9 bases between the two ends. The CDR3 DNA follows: TGTGCCAGCAGCGTAGCAGGCAGGGATAATTCACCCCTCCACTTT. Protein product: CASSVAGRDNSPLHF.

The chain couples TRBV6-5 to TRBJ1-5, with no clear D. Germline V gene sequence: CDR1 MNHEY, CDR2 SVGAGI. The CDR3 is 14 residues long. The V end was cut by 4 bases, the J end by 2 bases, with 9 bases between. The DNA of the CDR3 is TGTGCCAGCAGTTCCCAGGAGGGCAATCAGCCCCAGCATTTT. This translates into CASSSQEGNQPQHF.

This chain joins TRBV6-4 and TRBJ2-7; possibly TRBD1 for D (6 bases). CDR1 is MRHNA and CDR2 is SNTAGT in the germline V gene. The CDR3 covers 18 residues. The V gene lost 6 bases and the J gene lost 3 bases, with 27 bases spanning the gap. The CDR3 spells CASRLPNLNRVKNYEQYF. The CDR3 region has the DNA TGTGCCAGCAGGTTACCGAACCTAAACAGGGTGAAAAACTACGAGCAGTACTTC.

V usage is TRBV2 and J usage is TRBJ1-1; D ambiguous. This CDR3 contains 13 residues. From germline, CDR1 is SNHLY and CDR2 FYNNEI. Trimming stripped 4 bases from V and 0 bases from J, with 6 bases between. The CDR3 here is CASSGSLNTEAFF. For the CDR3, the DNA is TGTGCCAGCAGTGGGTCGTTGAACACTGAAGCTTTCTTT.

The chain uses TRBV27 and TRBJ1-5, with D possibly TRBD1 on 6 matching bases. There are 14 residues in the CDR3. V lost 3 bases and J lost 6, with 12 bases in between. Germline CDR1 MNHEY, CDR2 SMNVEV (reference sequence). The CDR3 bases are TGTGCCAGCAGTTTCGGTCAGGGGAGTCAGCCCCAGCATTTT. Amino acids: CASSFGQGSQPQHF.

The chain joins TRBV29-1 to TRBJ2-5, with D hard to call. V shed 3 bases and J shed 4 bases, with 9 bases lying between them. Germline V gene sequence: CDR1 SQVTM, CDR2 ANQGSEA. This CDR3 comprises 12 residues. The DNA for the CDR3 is TGCAGCGTTGATATAGTTCCAGAGACCCAGTACTTC. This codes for CSVDIVPETQYF. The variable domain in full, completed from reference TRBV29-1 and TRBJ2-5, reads SAVISQKPSRDICQRGTSLTIQCQVDSQVTMMFWYRQQPGQSLTLIATANQGSEATYESGFVIDKFPISRPNLTFSTLTVSNMSPEDSSIYLCSVDIVPETQYFGPGTRLLVL.